These 30 T cell receptor beta chains were all obtained from the same sample, sequenced in a study of T cells after yellow fever vaccination. TCRdb ran MiXCR on the 5' RACE reads and lists one entry per CDR3 protein. The sample yields tens of thousands of distinct CDR3 sequences, less than 8.5% seen once. Specimen: CD8+ T cells sorted from PBMCs, collected roughly 47 days after the first yellow fever vaccination. These receptors were obtained from a young man who received the YFV17D yellow fever vaccine.

The V gene is TRBV7-8, the J gene TRBJ2-1; TRBD2 matches at 9 bases. The V gene's germline CDR1 is SGHVS and CDR2 FQNEAQ. With V trimmed by 2 bases and J by 9 bases, 11 bases remained unmatched. The CDR3 covers 16 residues. CDR3 nucleotide sequence: TGTGCCAGCAGCTTAAGGATAGGCGGGGGGGCCGGTGAGCAGTTCTTC. Protein sequence: CASSLRIGGGAGEQFF.

In this sample, this clonotype turned up many times. The chain links TRBV7-2 to TRBJ2-7; weak D call: TRBD2 (5 bases). Per the germline V gene, CDR1 is SGHTA and CDR2 is FQGNSA. This CDR3 comprises 14 residues. V was clipped by 5 bases and J by 3 bases, with 14 bases between them. The CDR3 sequence is CASSPLLRGYEQYV. In DNA, the CDR3 is TGTGCCAGCAGCCCACTCCTCCGGGGCTACGAGCAGTACGTC.

This clonotype came up many times. The chain recombines TRBV21-1 with TRBJ2-3. TRBV21-1 is shown as a pseudogene. The CDR3 contains 10 residues. CDR3 DNA sequence: TGTGCCACACCCGTGGATACGCAGTATTTT. It yields the protein CATPVDTQYF.

This clonotype was detected many times. V and J are TRBV10-3 and TRBJ2-7, with 8 bases lining up with TRBD1. The length of the CDR3 is 15 residues. V lost 0 bases and J lost 6; bases outside the gene matches: 7. The germline gives CDR1 ENHRY, CDR2 SYGVKD. The CDR3 reads CAISESRGQEAEQYV. The CDR3 coding sequence is TGTGCCATCAGTGAGTCACGGGGACAGGAGGCCGAGCAGTACGTC.

The table lists this clonotype with a few counts. The J gene is TRBJ1-1, the V gene TRBV27; a possible D gene is TRBD1 (6 bases). The V and J ends lost 2 bases and 10 bases respectively, with 8 bases between them. CDR3 length: 11 residues. Germline CDR1 and CDR2: MNHEY and SMNVEV (reference sequence). The CDR3 DNA reads as TGTGCCAGCAGTTTAGGGGGCCCAGCTTTCTTT. This translates into CASSLGGPAFF.

This clonotype was found many times. CDR3: CASSYRDSHTEAFF. The DNA for the CDR3 is TGCGCCAGCAGCTACCGGGACAGTCACACTGAAGCTTTCTTT. The chain uses TRBV4-1 and TRBJ1-1; TRBD1 agrees at 7 bases. The CDR3 spans 14 residues. The germline V gene has CDR1 MGHRA and CDR2 YSYEKL. V trimming: 5 bases; J trimming: 3 bases; junction bases outside the gene matches: 6.

This clonotype was seen a few times. The chain joins TRBV20-1 to TRBJ1-6; D call uncertain. The germline gives CDR1 DFQATT, CDR2 SNEGSKA (reference sequence). The CDR3 has 15 residues. With 2 bases removed from V and 9 bases from J, the gap between germline ends came to 17 bases. The chain's CDR3 is CSARFPGTLASPLHF. The CDR3, as DNA: TGCAGTGCTAGATTCCCAGGCACCTTAGCTTCACCCCTCCACTTT.

This clonotype turned up a few times. This rearrangement joins TRBV20-1 to TRBJ2-1; D may be TRBD2 (5 bases). The germline V gene encodes CDR1 DFQATT and CDR2 SNEGSKA (reference sequence). Deletions cut 5 bases from V and 3 bases from J, with 8 bases between. This CDR3 spans 12 amino acids. This CDR3 is CSASAGYNEQFF. Here the CDR3 DNA reads TGCAGTGCTTCGGCGGGCTACAATGAGCAGTTCTTC.

At least ten counts were recorded for this clonotype. The V gene is TRBV7-9, the J gene TRBJ2-5; a possible D gene is TRBD1 (5 bases). Germline V CDR1 and CDR2: SEHNR, FQNEAQ (reference sequence). Trimming left V 5 bases short and J 0 bases short, with 7 bases between. The CDR3 totals 13 residues. The CDR3 sequence: CASSLTDQETQYF. As DNA, the CDR3 is TGTGCCAGCAGCCTGACAGACCAAGAGACCCAGTACTTC.

The table lists this clonotype with many counts. J is TRBJ2-1 and V is TRBV9; TRBD1 might be the D (6 bases). There are 15 residues in the CDR3. The germline CDR1 and CDR2 sequences are SGDLS and YYNGEE. The V and J ends lost 3 bases and 5 bases respectively, with 15 bases between them. CDR3 amino acids: CASSGGPRGNNEQFF. The CDR3 region has the DNA TGTGCCAGCAGCGGGGGGCCTCGAGGCAACAATGAGCAGTTCTTC. The full variable domain, its missing parts supplied by reference TRBV9 and TRBJ2-1, is DSGVTQTPKHLITATGQRVTLRCSPRSGDLSVYWYQQSLDQGLQFLIQYYNGEERAKGNILERFSAQQFPDLHSELNLSSLELGDSALYFCASSGGPRGNNEQFFGPGTRLTVL.

This clonotype was seen more than once but under ten times. This chain joins TRBV6-1 and TRBJ2-5; 7 nucleotides match TRBD1. Germline CDR1 is MNHNS and CDR2 is SASEGT. The J segment lost 1 base and the V segment lost 7 bases, leaving 6 bases of the junction unmatched. This CDR3 has 14 residues. The CDR3 DNA reads TGTGCCAGCATTGACAGGGACCTCCAAGAGACCCAGTACTTC. This sequence encodes CASIDRDLQETQYF.

This clonotype was counted ten times or more. The gene calls are TRBV7-9 and TRBJ2-2, with D possibly TRBD2 on 6 matching bases. CDR3 length equals 14 residues. V lost 4 bases, J lost 6 bases, and 12 bases lay in between. The V gene's germline CDR1 is SEHNR and CDR2 FQNEAQ (reference sequence). CDR3 nucleotide sequence: TGTGCCAGCAGCTATGGACTACGAGCCGGGGAGCTGTTTTTT. This sequence encodes CASSYGLRAGELFF.

This clonotype has at least ten counts. The chain couples TRBV20-1 to TRBJ2-1; 7 bases are a match to TRBD1. V dropped 3 bases and J dropped 8; count of bases not matched to a gene: 7. This CDR3 has 13 amino acids. Per the germline V gene, CDR1 is DFQATT and CDR2 is SNEGSKA (reference sequence). CDR3 region: CSASSQGSDEQFF. CDR3 nucleotides: TGCAGTGCTAGTTCACAGGGGAGCGATGAGCAGTTCTTC.

This clonotype was found a few times. CDR3 in amino acids: CASSPDRSNQPQHF. The CDR3 coding sequence is TGTGCCAGCAGCCCAGACAGATCCAATCAGCCCCAGCATTTT. V and J are TRBV12-3 or TRBV12-4 and TRBJ1-5; possibly TRBD1 for D (5 bases). Trimming took off 6 bases at V and 3 bases at J, with 12 bases between the two ends. The CDR3 is 14 residues long.

This clonotype appeared many times. The V gene is TRBV4-2, the J gene TRBJ2-1, with 8 bases identical to TRBD2. Germline CDR1 and CDR2: LGHNA and YNFKEQ. V lost 7 bases to trimming and J lost 2 bases; unmatched junction nucleotides: 7. The CDR3 extends over 15 amino acids. As DNA, the CDR3 is TGTGCCAGCACCTTCGAAGCGGGGGCCTACAATGAGCAGTTCTTC. Amino acids: CASTFEAGAYNEQFF.

This sequence joins TRBV7-3 and TRBJ2-1; the D is unclear. CDR3 size: 13 residues. Germline V gene sequence: CDR1 SGHTA, CDR2 FQGTGA. Trimming removed 1 base at V and 9 bases at J, with 10 bases between. For the CDR3, the DNA is TGTGCCAGCAGCTTAAGTACGTTTGGTGAGCAGTTCTTC. Translation: CASSLSTFGEQFF. The full variable domain, completed using reference TRBV7-3 and TRBJ2-1, is GAGVSQTPSNKVTEKGKYVELRCDPISGHTALYWYRQSLGQGPEFLIYFQGTGAADDSGLPNDRFFAVRPEGSVSTLKIQRTERGDSAVYLCASSLSTFGEQFFGPGTRLTVL.

The chain recombines TRBV19 with TRBJ2-1; 7 positions agree with TRBD1. This CDR3 spans 16 amino acids. The junction had 10 bases not matched to a gene; V was cut back by 2 bases and J by 6 bases. CDR1 is LNHDA, CDR2 SQIVND, per germline (reference sequence). CDR3 sequence: CASSIRGTDLSNEQFF. The CDR3 DNA reads as TGTGCCAGTAGTATAAGGGGGACAGACCTCTCCAATGAGCAGTTCTTC.

In this sample, this clonotype turned up a few times. This chain links TRBV6-2 or TRBV6-3 with TRBJ2-1, with D tentatively TRBD1 (5 bases). With 5 bases removed from V and 8 bases from J, the gap between germline ends came to 16 bases. Germline CDR1 and CDR2: MNHEY and SVGEGT. The CDR3 is made up of 14 amino acids. In DNA, the CDR3 is TGTGCCAGCAGTCCCACCGACAGTCCCCATGAGCAGTTCTTC. Its protein is CASSPTDSPHEQFF.

The rearrangement links TRBV29-1 to TRBJ1-2; 8 positions agree with TRBD1. The CDR3 runs to 12 residues. After removal of 3 bases from V and 7 bases from J, the junction contained 4 bases not matched to a gene. Germline V gene data show CDR1 as SQVTM and CDR2 as ANQGSEA. CDR3 region: CSVERRGLGYTF. The CDR3 coding sequence is TGCAGCGTTGAGCGCAGGGGGCTTGGCTACACCTTC.

This clonotype was detected many times. CDR3 sequence: CASSLAGADNEQFF. Written as DNA, the CDR3 is TGTGCCAGCAGCTTAGCTGGGGCAGATAATGAGCAGTTCTTC. V is TRBV7-6 and J is TRBJ2-1, with D possibly being TRBD1 (5 bases). This CDR3 comprises 14 residues. CDR1 and CDR2 (germline): SGHVS, FNYEAQ. V lost 0 bases and J 7 bases, leaving 10 bases between the germline ends.

In this sample, this clonotype turned up many times. V gene TRBV12-5 combines with J gene TRBJ1-5, with D uncertain. The CDR3 totals 14 residues. V gave up 3 bases and J gave up 2 bases, with 8 bases separating them. Germline-derived CDR1 and CDR2 are LGHNT and FRNRAP. CDR3 in amino acids: CASGFWQGNQPQHF. CDR3 sequence (DNA): TGTGCTAGTGGTTTTTGGCAGGGCAATCAGCCCCAGCATTTT.

The chain employs TRBV12-3 or TRBV12-4 and TRBJ2-1; no clear D gene. The CDR3 is made up of 11 amino acids. Between the trimmed V and J ends, which lost 5 bases and 10 bases, there was a span of 9 bases. CDR3: CASSPLGEQFF. CDR3 bases: TGTGCCAGCAGTCCTTTAGGGGAGCAGTTCTTC.

This clonotype was found a few times. This sequence joins TRBV12-3 or TRBV12-4 and TRBJ2-7; a possible D gene is TRBD2 (6 bases). There are 12 residues in the CDR3. The germline V and J ends were trimmed by 7 bases and 6 bases, with 13 bases remaining between them. The CDR3 is CASTSGGPEQYF. The CDR3, as DNA: TGTGCCAGCACCTCCGGAGGGCCCGAGCAGTACTTC.

This clonotype was seen repeatedly, ten times or more. This chain joins TRBV5-1 and TRBJ2-2, with D perhaps assigned TRBD1 or TRBD2 (5 bases each). The CDR3 sequence is 20 residues long. The V gene lost 4 bases and the J gene lost 7 bases, with 32 bases spanning the gap. Germline V CDR1 and CDR2: SGHRS, YFSETQ. CDR3: CASSRQLVEVGPTTGGELFF. In DNA, the CDR3 is TGCGCCAGCAGCCGTCAGCTTGTCGAGGTGGGACCAACTACAGGCGGGGAGCTGTTTTTT.

The table lists this clonotype with many counts. The rearrangement joins TRBV7-9 to TRBJ2-7; the D gene could be TRBD1 or TRBD2 (5 bases each). This CDR3 is 16 amino acids long. The germline V gene encodes CDR1 SEHNR and CDR2 FQNEAQ (reference sequence). The V end lost 3 bases, the J end lost 0 bases, and 15 bases lay between the germline ends. The CDR3 region is CASSLGVGRSSYEQYF. As DNA, the CDR3 is TGTGCCAGCAGCTTGGGGGTCGGCAGGAGCTCCTACGAGCAGTACTTC.

This clonotype appeared many times. The chain uses TRBV11-1 and TRBJ2-5; 7 bases are a match to TRBD2. The germline V gene has CDR1 SGHAT and CDR2 FQDESV (reference sequence). The J segment lost 2 bases and the V segment lost 1 base, leaving 4 bases of the junction unmatched. This CDR3 spans 15 amino acids. Here the CDR3 DNA reads TGTGCCAGCAGCTTAGAAGCTAGCGGTCAAGAGACCCAGTACTTC. As protein: CASSLEASGQETQYF. The full variable domain, rest sourced from reference TRBV11-1 and TRBJ2-5, is EAEVAQSPRYKITEKSQAVAFWCDPISGHATLYWYRQILGQGPELLVQFQDESVVDDSQLPKDRFSAERLKGVDSTLKIQPAELGDSAMYLCASSLEASGQETQYFGPGTRLLVL.

This clonotype came up many times. V and J are TRBV5-5 and TRBJ1-1; D remains unclear. This CDR3 has 10 amino acids. Trimming removed 2 bases from V and 10 bases from J, with 6 bases in between. From germline, CDR1 is SGHKS and CDR2 YYEKEE (reference sequence). CDR3: CASSFGVAFF. The CDR3 region has the DNA TGTGCCAGCAGCTTTGGCGTAGCTTTCTTT.

This clonotype turned up a few times. V and J are TRBV19 and TRBJ2-1, with D unresolved. With 9 bases removed from V and 3 bases from J, the gap between germline ends came to 12 bases. This CDR3 contains 13 residues. Germline CDR1 is LNHDA and CDR2 is SQIVND (reference sequence). The CDR3 coding sequence is TGTGCCAGCCGAGGAACTTTCTACAATGAGCAGTTCTTC. Amino acid sequence: CASRGTFYNEQFF.

This clonotype was detected only a few times. The chain is built from TRBV5-4 and TRBJ2-5; D is perhaps TRBD1 or TRBD2 (5 bases each). Germline V gives CDR1 SGHNT, CDR2 YYREEE (reference sequence). The CDR3 consists of 17 residues. The V end lost 4 bases, the J end lost 5 bases, and 24 bases lay between the germline ends. The CDR3 DNA sequence: TGTGCCAGCAGCCCTGGGGGTGAGGGGCGCTGGGTTGAGACCCAGTACTTC. This sequence encodes CASSPGGEGRWVETQYF.

This clonotype showed up many times. The rearrangement links TRBV6-2 or TRBV6-3 to TRBJ2-1, with D possibly being TRBD1 or TRBD2 (7 bases each). Germline V gene lookup returns CDR1 MNHEY and CDR2 SVGEGT. The CDR3 has 16 residues. V gave up 4 bases and J gave up 1 base, with 14 bases separating them. Here the CDR3 reads CASSSAQGGSYNEQFF. CDR3 coding DNA: TGTGCCAGCAGTTCCGCCCAGGGGGGGTCCTACAATGAGCAGTTCTTC.